Listed here are 30 T cell receptor beta chains from one sample, sequenced in a study of T cells expressing NK-cell markers. TCRdb re-called the 5' RACE reads and shows each CDR3 protein once, DNA omitted. With about 460,000 distinct CDR3 sequences in the sample, the ten largest clones hold roughly 1.4%. Specimen: blood T cells: a sorted CD56 or NKG2C T cell subset, CD4+ or CD8+ T cells, or bulk PBMC T cells (not recorded which). The source of these receptors is a woman between 50 and 59 years old in good health.

The chain employs TRBV18 and TRBJ2-5; TCRdb reports TRBD1, a call that lacks DNA to check it against. Germline CDR1 and CDR2: KGHSH and LQKENI. CDR3 length: 15 amino acids. The chain's CDR3 is CASSPQGARGETQYF.

The V and J genes are TRBV7-6 and TRBJ1-5; TCRdb's D call, TRBD1, is unchecked because there is no DNA. The length of the CDR3 is 15 residues. CDR1 is SGHVS, CDR2 FNYEAQ, per germline. CDR3 sequence: CASSPGGGGAQPQHF.

The genes are TRBV20-1 and TRBJ1-4. Per germline, CDR1 DFQATT and CDR2 SNEGSKA (reference sequence). The CDR3 consists of 13 residues. CDR3 amino acids: CSARSQPLEKLFF.

V gene TRBV3-1 combines with J gene TRBJ2-1. The length of the CDR3 is 17 residues. The germline V gene has CDR1 LGHDT and CDR2 YNNKEL (reference sequence). CDR3: CASSRFGPGSSYNEQFF.

The gene calls are TRBV5-1 and TRBJ2-5. The CDR3 totals 14 residues. The germline gives CDR1 SGHRS, CDR2 YFSETQ. CDR3 sequence reads: CASSPLGIQETQYF.

The rearrangement uses TRBV12-3 or TRBV12-4 and TRBJ2-3; without DNA, the TCRdb call of TRBD2 cannot be checked. The length of the CDR3 is 17 residues. The CDR3 spells CASSPSGVAGKGDAQYF.

The J gene is TRBJ2-3, the V gene TRBV12-3 or TRBV12-4; TCRdb names TRBD2, which stays unverified in the absence of DNA. The CDR3 runs 19 residues. The CDR3 sequence is CASSDSLGGRHGVSDTQYF.

The CDR3 region is CASSPPRMGGTDTQYF. The rearrangement links TRBV5-1 to TRBJ2-3; TCRdb's D gene call, TRBD1, goes unchecked for lack of DNA. From germline, CDR1 is SGHRS and CDR2 YFSETQ. The CDR3 spans 16 residues.

The chain combines TRBV6-5 with TRBJ2-2; with no DNA, the TCRdb D assignment of TRBD1 cannot be verified. Germline V gene sequence: CDR1 MNHEY, CDR2 SVGAGI. The CDR3 contains 16 residues. The chain's CDR3 is CASSYWGQGGAGELFF.

The chain combines TRBV29-1 with TRBJ2-2; the D call of TRBD1 rests on TCRdb alone, since no DNA is present to check it. The germline V gene encodes CDR1 SQVTM and CDR2 ANQGSEA. The CDR3 runs to 13 residues. The CDR3: CSFNWGLGGELFF.

The gene calls are TRBV24-1 and TRBJ2-2; the D call from TCRdb, TRBD1, cannot be confirmed without DNA. CDR3 size: 17 residues. The germline V gene encodes CDR1 KGHDR and CDR2 SFDVKD. The CDR3 loop is CATSDPDRGLDTGELFF.

The chain links TRBV2 to TRBJ2-1; TCRdb's D call, TRBD1, is unchecked because there is no DNA. The CDR3 runs to 15 residues. Germline V CDR1 and CDR2: SNHLY, FYNNEI. The CDR3 loop is CASSSQTGSYNEQFF. The full variable domain, its missing parts supplied by reference TRBV2 and TRBJ2-1, is EPEVTQTPSHQVTQMGQEVILRCVPISNHLYFYWYRQILGQKVEFLVSFYNNEISEKSEIFDDQFSVERPDGSNFTLKIRSTKLEDSAMYFCASSSQTGSYNEQFFGPGTRLTVL.

The chain carries TRBV20-1 and TRBJ1-1. The CDR3 has 14 amino acids. Germline CDR1 is DFQATT and CDR2 is SNEGSKA (reference sequence). CDR3 amino acids: CSADTRRGGTEAFF.

J is TRBJ1-1 and V is TRBV5-1. This CDR3 region has 15 residues. Germline CDR1 reads SGHRS; CDR2 reads YFSETQ. The CDR3 here is CASSFTGTAPTEAFF.

This chain uses TRBV29-1 with TRBJ1-4. The V gene's germline CDR1 is SQVTM and CDR2 ANQGSEA. CDR3 length: 12 residues. The CDR3 loop is CSVTMGNEKLFF.

This chain joins TRBV12-3 or TRBV12-4 and TRBJ1-1. This CDR3 region has 14 residues. The CDR3: CASRSAFGNTEAFF.

CDR3 protein: CASGRFDSTTYGYTF. The chain combines TRBV5-1 with TRBJ1-2; TCRdb calls TRBD1, which cannot be checked without DNA. The germline CDR1 and CDR2 sequences are SGHRS and YFSETQ. This CDR3 is built from 15 residues.

The chain recombines TRBV6-1 with TRBJ1-1; TCRdb outputs TRBD1, but without DNA this stays unchecked. The CDR3 runs to 15 residues. Per germline, CDR1 MNHNS and CDR2 SASEGT. CDR3 sequence: CASSEWTGQISQAFF.

CDR3 protein: CASSFGQVEETQYF. J is TRBJ2-5 and V is TRBV11-1; TCRdb's D call of TRBD1 is untestable without DNA. Germline CDR1 and CDR2: SGHAT and FQDESV (reference sequence). The CDR3 loop spans 14 amino acids.

This rearrangement joins TRBV14 to TRBJ2-3; TCRdb's assignment of TRBD1 cannot be checked, as there is no DNA. This CDR3 is 14 amino acids long. The V gene's germline CDR1 is SGHDN and CDR2 FVKESK. The chain's CDR3 is CASSQGYRGDTQYF.

The chain combines TRBV4-1 with TRBJ2-7. This CDR3 spans 15 amino acids. The germline gives CDR1 MGHRA, CDR2 YSYEKL. CDR3 in amino acids: CASSQASGDTYEQYF.

The chain links TRBV7-9 to TRBJ2-1. The CDR3 loop spans 14 amino acids. Germline V lookup: CDR1 SEHNR, CDR2 FQNEAQ (reference sequence). The CDR3 spells CASCPSGTYNEQFF.

The chain links TRBV20-1 to TRBJ2-1; TCRdb's D call, TRBD1, is unchecked because there is no DNA. Germline CDR1 and CDR2: DFQATT and SNEGSKA (reference sequence). The CDR3 length is 12 residues. The CDR3 protein is CSAGDPGGGQFF.

The chain has TRBV20-1 and TRBJ1-3; TCRdb selects TRBD1, and the lack of DNA leaves this call unchecked. The CDR3 is made up of 12 amino acids. In germline, CDR1 is DFQATT, CDR2 SNEGSKA (reference sequence). The CDR3 sequence: CSARSTENTIYF.

The V gene is TRBV12-3 or TRBV12-4, the J gene TRBJ2-7; checking the TCRdb D call of TRBD2 is not possible without DNA. The CDR3 is made up of 13 amino acids. CDR3 in amino acids: CASRISGSGEQYF.

The J gene is TRBJ2-3, the V gene TRBV5-5; TCRdb proposes TRBD2, but this gene call is untestable without DNA. The CDR3 covers 17 residues. CDR1 is SGHKS, CDR2 YYEKEE, per germline (reference sequence). The CDR3 here is CASSLGALAGATDTQYF.

The gene calls are TRBV4-1 and TRBJ2-5; TCRdb gives TRBD2 as the D gene, but with no DNA this cannot be confirmed. This CDR3 is 16 amino acids long. Germline V gene data show CDR1 as MGHRA and CDR2 as YSYEKL. CDR3 sequence reads: CASSQVGTARGETQYF.

The gene calls are TRBV24-1 and TRBJ2-1. The germline V gene encodes CDR1 KGHDR and CDR2 SFDVKD. The CDR3 is made up of 13 amino acids. The CDR3 region is CATSDLLGSLKFF.

The chain couples TRBV20-1 to TRBJ2-1; TCRdb's D call, TRBD1, is unchecked because there is no DNA. CDR3 length: 16 residues. Germline values: CDR1 DFQATT, CDR2 SNEGSKA (reference sequence). The CDR3 reads CSARAGGTGAYNEQFF.

V usage is TRBV5-1 and J usage is TRBJ2-1. CDR1 is SGHRS, CDR2 YFSETQ, per germline. The CDR3 extends over 15 amino acids. CDR3 in amino acids: CASSGVWSSYNEQFF.